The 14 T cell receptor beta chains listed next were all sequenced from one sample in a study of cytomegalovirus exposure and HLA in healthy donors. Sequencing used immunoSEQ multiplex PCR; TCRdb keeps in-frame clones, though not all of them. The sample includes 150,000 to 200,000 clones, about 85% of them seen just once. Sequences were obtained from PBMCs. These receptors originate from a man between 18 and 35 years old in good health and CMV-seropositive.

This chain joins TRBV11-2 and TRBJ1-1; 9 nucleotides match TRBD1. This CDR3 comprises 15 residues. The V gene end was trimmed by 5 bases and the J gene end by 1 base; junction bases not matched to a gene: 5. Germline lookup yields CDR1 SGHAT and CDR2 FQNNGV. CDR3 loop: CASSLRQGGNTEAFF. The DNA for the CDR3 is TGTGCCAGCAGCCTCCGACAGGGGGGGAACACTGAAGCTTTCTTT. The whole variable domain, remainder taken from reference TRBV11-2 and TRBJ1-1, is EAGVAQSPRYKIIEKRQSVAFWCNPISGHATLYWYQQILGQGPKLLIQFQNNGVVDDSQLPKDRFSAERLKGVDSTLKIQPAKLEDSAVYLCASSLRQGGNTEAFFGQGTRLTVV.

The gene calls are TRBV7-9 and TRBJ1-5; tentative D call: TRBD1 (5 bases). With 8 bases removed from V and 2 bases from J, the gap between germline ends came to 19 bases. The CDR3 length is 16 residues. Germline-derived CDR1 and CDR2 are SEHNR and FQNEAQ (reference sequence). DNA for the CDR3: TGTGCCAGCCTTCGTACGGCCACAGGCGGCAATCAGCCCCAGCATTTT. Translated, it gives CASLRTATGGNQPQHF.

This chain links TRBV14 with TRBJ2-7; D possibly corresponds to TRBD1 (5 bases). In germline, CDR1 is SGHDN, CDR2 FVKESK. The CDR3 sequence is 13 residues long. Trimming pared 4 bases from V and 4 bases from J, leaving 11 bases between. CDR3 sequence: CASSLEKGYEQYF. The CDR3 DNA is TGTGCCAGCAGCCTGGAGAAGGGGTACGAGCAGTACTTC.

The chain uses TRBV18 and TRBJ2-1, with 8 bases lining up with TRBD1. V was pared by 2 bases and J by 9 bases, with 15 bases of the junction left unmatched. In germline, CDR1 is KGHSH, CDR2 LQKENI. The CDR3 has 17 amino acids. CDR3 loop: CASSPDGARGLGGEQFF. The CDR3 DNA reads TGTGCCAGCTCACCAGATGGCGCCAGGGGGCTGGGGGGTGAGCAGTTCTTC.

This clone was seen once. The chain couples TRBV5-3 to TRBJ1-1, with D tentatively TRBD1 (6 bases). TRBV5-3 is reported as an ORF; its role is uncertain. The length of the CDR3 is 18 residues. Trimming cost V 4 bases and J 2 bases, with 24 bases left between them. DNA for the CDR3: TGTGCCAGAAGCGACCCGCCACAGGGTAAAACTGCAAACACTGAAGCTTTCTTT. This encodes CARSDPPQGKTANTEAFF.

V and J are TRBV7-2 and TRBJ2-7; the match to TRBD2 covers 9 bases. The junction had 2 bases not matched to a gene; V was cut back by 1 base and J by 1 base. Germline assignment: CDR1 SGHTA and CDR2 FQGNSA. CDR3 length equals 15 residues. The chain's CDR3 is CASSLGAGGSYEQYF. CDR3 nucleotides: TGTGCCAGCAGCTTAGGGGCGGGGGGGTCCTACGAGCAGTACTTC.

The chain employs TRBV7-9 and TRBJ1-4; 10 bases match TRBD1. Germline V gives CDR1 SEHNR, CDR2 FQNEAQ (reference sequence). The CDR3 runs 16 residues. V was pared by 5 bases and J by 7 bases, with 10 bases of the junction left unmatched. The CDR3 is CASSEGDRGQGEKLFF. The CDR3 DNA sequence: TGTGCCAGCAGCGAGGGCGACAGGGGGCAAGGTGAAAAACTGTTTTTT.

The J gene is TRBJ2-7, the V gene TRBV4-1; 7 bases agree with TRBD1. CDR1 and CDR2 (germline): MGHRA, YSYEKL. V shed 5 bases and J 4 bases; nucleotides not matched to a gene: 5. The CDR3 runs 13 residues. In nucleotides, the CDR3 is TGCGCCAGCAGCGTGACAGGGTTGTACGAGCAGTACTTC. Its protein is CASSVTGLYEQYF.

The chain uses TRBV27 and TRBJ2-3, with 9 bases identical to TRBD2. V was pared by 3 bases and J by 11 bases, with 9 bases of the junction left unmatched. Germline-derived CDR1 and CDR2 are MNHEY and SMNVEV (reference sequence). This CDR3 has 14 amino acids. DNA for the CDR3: TGTGCCAGCAGTTTTAGTAGCGGGGGCAGGATGCAGTATTTT. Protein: CASSFSSGGRMQYF.

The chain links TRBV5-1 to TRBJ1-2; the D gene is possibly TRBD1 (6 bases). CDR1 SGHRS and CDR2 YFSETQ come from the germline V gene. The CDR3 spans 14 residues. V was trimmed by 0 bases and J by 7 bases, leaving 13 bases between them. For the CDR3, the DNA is TGCGCCAGCAGCTTGGGACAGGTAGCAGCTGGCTACACCTTC. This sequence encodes CASSLGQVAAGYTF. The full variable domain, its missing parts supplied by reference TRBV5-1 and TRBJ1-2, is KAGVTQTPRYLIKTRGQQVTLSCSPISGHRSVSWYQQTPGQGLQFLFEYFSETQRNKGNFPGRFSGRQFSNSRSEMNVSTLELGDSALYLCASSLGQVAAGYTFGSGTRLTVV.

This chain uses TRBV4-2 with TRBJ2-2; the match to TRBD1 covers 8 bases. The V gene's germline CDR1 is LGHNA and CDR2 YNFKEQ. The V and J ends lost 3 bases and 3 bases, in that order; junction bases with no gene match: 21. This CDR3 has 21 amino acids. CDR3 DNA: TGTGCCAGCAGCCACCCCGAACCCGGGACAGGCTACATTGGGGACACCGGGGAGCTGTTTTTT. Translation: CASSHPEPGTGYIGDTGELFF.

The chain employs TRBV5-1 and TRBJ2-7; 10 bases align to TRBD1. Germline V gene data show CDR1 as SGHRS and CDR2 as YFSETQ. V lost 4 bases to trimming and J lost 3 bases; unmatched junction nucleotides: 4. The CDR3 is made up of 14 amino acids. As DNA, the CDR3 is TGCGCCAGCAGCATTGGACAGGGGGTCTACGAGCAGTACTTC. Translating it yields CASSIGQGVYEQYF.

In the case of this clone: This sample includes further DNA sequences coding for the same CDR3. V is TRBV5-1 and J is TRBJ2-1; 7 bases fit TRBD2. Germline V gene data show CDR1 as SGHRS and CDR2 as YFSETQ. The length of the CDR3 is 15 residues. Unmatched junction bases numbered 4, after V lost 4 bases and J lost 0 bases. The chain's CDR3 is CASSPGGSSYNEQFF. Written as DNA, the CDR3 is TGCGCCAGCAGCCCCGGGGGGAGCTCCTACAATGAGCAGTTCTTC.

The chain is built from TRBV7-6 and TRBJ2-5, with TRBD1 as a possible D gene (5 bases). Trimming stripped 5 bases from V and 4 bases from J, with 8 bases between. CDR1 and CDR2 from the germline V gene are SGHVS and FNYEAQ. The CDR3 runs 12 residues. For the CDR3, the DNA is TGTGCCAGCAGCGCTAGGGGAGAGACCCAGTACTTC. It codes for CASSARGETQYF.